This T cell receptor (beta chain) was sequenced for a study of T cells after yellow fever vaccination. Regarding the study as a whole: Once the booster was given, most primary-vaccination clones reappeared, at approximately 97% for CD4 and over 75% for CD8.

With respect to this clonotype: The antigen is not known.

V was cut by 2 bases and J by 3 bases, with 11 bases left in between. The germline CDR1 and CDR2 sequences are KGHSH and LQKENI. The CDR3 has 15 amino acids. Conversion of TCR transcripts into cDNA relied on 5'RACE template switching, which added a universal primer site and UMIs. MiXCR, applied by TCRdb to the 5' RACE reads, yields one record per CDR3 protein. The sample has 100,000 to 150,000 distinct CDR3 sequences, 12% to 15% seen once; the top ten hold roughly 41%. This TCR was recovered from a man younger than 30 who received the YFV17D yellow fever vaccine. The chain employs TRBV18 and TRBJ1-5; D possibly corresponds to TRBD1 (5 bases). Specimen: CD8+ T cells sorted from PBMCs, collected 5 days after the yellow fever booster vaccination. The CDR3 is CASSPTGRNNQPQHF. The CDR3 DNA reads TGTGCCAGCTCACCAACGGGACGGAACAATCAGCCCCAGCATTTT. Looking up the rest from reference TRBV18 and TRBJ1-5 gives the full variable domain: NAGVMQNPRHLVRRRGQEARLRCSPMKGHSHVYWYRQLPEEGLKFMVYLQKENIIDESGMPKERFSAEFPKEGPSILRIQQVVRGDSAAYFCASSPTGRNNQPQHFGDGTRLSIL.